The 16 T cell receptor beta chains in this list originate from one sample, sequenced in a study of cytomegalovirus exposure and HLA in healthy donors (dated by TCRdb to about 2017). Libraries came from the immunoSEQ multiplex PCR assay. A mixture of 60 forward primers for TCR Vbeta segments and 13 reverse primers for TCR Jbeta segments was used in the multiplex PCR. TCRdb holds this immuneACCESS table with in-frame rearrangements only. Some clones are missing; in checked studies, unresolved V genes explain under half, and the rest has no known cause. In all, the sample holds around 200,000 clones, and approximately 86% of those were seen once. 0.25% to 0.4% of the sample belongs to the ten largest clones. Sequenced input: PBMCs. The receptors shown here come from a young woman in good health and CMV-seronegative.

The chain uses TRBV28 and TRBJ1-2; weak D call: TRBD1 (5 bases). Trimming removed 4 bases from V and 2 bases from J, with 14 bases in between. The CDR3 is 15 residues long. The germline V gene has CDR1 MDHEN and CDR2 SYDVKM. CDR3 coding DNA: TGTGCCAGCAGTTCCCGCCTCAGGGAAAACTATGGCTACACCTTC. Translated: CASSSRLRENYGYTF.

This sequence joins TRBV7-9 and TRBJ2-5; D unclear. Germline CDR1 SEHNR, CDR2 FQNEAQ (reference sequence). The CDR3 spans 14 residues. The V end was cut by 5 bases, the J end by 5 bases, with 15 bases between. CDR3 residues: CASSISTEAETQYF. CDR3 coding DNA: TGTGCCAGCAGCATATCCACTGAGGCGGAGACCCAGTACTTC.

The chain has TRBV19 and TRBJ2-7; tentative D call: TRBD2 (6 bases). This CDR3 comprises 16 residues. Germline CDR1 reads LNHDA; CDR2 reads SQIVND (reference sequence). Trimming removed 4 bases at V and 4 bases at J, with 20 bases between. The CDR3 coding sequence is TGTGCCAGTAGTACCCCATTAGACGGGAGTGGGTACGAGCAGTACTTC. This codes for CASSTPLDGSGYEQYF.

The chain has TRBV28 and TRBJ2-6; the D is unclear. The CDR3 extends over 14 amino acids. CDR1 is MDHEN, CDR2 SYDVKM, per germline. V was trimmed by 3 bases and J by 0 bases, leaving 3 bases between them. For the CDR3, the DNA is TGTGCCAGCAGTTTCATCTCTGGGGCCAACGTCCTGACTTTC. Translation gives CASSFISGANVLTF.

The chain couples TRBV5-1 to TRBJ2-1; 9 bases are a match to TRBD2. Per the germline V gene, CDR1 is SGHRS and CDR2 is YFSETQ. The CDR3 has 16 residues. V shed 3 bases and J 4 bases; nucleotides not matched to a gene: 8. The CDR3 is CASSSFGGGAYNEQFF. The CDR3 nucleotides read TGCGCCAGCAGCTCCTTCGGCGGGGGGGCTTACAATGAGCAGTTCTTC.

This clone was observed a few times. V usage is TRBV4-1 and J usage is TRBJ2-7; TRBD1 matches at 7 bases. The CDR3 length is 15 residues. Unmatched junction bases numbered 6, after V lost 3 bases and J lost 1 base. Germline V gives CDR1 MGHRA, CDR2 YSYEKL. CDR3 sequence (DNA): TGCGCCAGCAGCCAGGCGACAGGGTGGTCCTACGAGCAGTACTTC. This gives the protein CASSQATGWSYEQYF.

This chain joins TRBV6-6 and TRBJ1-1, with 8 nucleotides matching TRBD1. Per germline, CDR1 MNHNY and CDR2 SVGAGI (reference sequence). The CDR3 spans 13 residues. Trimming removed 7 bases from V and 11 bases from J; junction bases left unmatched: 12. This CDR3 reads CASTGGRGQAAFF. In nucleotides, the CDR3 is TGTGCCAGCACCGGGGGCAGGGGGCAAGCGGCTTTCTTT.

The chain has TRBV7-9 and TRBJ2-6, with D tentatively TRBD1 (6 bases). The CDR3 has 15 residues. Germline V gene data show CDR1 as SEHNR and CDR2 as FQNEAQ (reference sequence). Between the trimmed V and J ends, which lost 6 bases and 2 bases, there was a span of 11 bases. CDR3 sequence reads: CASRTGTPGANVLTF. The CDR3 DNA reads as TGTGCCAGCAGAACCGGGACACCTGGGGCCAACGTCCTGACTTTC.

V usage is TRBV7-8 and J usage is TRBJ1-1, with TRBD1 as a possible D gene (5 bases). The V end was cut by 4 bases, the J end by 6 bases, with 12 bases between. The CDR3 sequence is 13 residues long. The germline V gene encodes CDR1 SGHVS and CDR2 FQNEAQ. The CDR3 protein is CASSYLTGPEAFF. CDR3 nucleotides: TGTGCCAGCAGCTACCTCACAGGTCCTGAAGCTTTCTTT.

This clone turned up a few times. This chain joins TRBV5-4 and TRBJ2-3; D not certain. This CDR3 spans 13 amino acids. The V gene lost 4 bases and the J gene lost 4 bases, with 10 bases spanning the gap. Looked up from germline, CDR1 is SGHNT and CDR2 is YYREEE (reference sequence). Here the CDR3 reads CASSRGTADTQYF. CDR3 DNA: TGTGCCAGCAGCCGCGGAACGGCAGATACGCAGTATTTT.

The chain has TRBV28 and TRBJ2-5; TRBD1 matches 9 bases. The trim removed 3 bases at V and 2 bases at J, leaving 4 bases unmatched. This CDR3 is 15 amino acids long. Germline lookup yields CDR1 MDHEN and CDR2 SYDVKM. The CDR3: CASSFLGQGQETQYF. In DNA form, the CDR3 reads TGTGCCAGCAGTTTCCTGGGACAGGGTCAAGAGACCCAGTACTTC.

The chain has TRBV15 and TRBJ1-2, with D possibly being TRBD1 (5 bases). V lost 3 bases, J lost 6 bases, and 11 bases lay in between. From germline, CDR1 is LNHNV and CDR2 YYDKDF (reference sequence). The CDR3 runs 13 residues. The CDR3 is CATSSIRGHGYTF. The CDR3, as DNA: TGTGCCACCAGCAGTATAAGGGGCCATGGCTACACCTTC. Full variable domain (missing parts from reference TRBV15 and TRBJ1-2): DAMVIQNPRYQVTQFGKPVTLSCSQTLNHNVMYWYQQKSSQAPKLLFHYYDKDFNNEADTPDNFQSRRPNTSFCFLDIRSPGLGDTAMYLCATSSIRGHGYTFGSGTRLTVV.

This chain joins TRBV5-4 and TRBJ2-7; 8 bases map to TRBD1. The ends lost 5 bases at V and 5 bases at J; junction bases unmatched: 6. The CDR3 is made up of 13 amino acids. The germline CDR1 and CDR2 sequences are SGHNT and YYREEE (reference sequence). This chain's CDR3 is CASSPDRVNEQYF. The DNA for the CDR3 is TGTGCCAGCAGTCCGGACAGGGTCAACGAGCAGTACTTC.

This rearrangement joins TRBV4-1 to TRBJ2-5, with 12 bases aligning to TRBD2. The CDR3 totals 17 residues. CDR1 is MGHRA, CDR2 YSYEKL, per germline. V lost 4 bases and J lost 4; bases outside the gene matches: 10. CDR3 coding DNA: TGCGCCAGCAGCCTAGGGGCTAGCGGGGGGGCACGAGAGACCCAGTACTTC. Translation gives CASSLGASGGARETQYF.

The CDR3 is CASSLLRGRTDTQYF. The DNA of the CDR3 is TGTGCCAGCAGCTTGCTGCGGGGGAGAACAGATACGCAGTATTTT. J is TRBJ2-3 and V is TRBV5-5; 7 bases match TRBD2. CDR3 length: 15 residues. V gave up 1 base and J gave up 3 bases; unmatched junction bases: 5. Germline-derived CDR1 and CDR2 are SGHKS and YYEKEE (reference sequence).

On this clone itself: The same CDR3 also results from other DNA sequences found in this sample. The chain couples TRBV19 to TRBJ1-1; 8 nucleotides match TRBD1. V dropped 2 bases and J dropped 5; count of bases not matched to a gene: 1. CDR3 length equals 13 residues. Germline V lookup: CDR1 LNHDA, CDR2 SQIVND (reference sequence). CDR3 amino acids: CASSITGGTEAFF. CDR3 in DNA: TGTGCCAGTAGTATAACAGGGGGGACTGAAGCTTTCTTT.